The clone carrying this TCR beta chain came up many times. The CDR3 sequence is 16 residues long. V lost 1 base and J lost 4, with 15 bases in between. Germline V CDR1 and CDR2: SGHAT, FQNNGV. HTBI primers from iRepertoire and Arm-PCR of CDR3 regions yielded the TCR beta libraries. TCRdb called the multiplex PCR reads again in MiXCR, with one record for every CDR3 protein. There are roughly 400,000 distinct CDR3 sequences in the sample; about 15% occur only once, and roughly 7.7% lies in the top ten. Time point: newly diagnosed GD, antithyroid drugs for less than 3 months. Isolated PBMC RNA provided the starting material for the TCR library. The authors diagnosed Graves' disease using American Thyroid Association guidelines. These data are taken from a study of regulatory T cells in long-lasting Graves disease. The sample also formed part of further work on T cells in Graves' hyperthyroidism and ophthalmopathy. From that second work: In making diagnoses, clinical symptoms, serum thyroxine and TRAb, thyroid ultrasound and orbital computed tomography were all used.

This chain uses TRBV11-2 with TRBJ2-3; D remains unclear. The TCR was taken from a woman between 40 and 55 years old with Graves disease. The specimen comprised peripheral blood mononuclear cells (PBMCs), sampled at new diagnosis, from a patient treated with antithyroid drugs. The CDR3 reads CASSLGRRFSADTQYF. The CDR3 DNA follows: TGTGCCAGCAGCTTAGGTCGACGATTCAGCGCAGATACGCAGTATTTT.